This T cell receptor beta chain originates from a study of T cell responses to AZD1222 COVID-19 vaccine. As to this clone: Its antigen remains unknown.

Using immunoSEQ multiplex PCR, the repertoire was profiled, and TCRdb retains in-frame clones only, with some absent. The table lists about 56,000 clones, approximately 86% of them singletons. Study-wide points: Sampled repertoires all dated from after the peak T cell response. Across spike, vaccine-associated CD4 TCRs were found, dominant at 160-218 and 743-854. Donors in the cohort were predominantly white British and more often female, and clonal diversity was possibly underestimated.

Trimming stripped 0 bases from V and 0 bases from J, with 7 bases between. From germline, CDR1 is SGDLS and CDR2 YYNGEE. CDR3 length: 15 residues. This clonotype originated in an adult who received the AZD1222 COVID-19 vaccine. The sequencing used peripheral blood, collected 28 days after the second AZD1222 dose. This chain uses TRBV9 with TRBJ1-5, with D unresolved. CDR3 protein: CASSVGAVSNQPQHF. For the CDR3, the DNA is TGTGCCAGCAGCGTAGGGGCAGTTAGCAATCAGCCCCAGCATTTT.